This TCR beta chain appears in the sequencing data of a study of blood T cell repertoires in COVID-19. Original handling: The authors estimated nucleated cell counts from reference gene primer amplification. Profiled with immunoSEQ multiplex PCR; TCRdb holds only in-frame clones, not every one. D and trimming were read from the DNA, whereas the V and J calls and clone size are those reported in that table. This sample has 100,000 to 150,000 clones, with 85% to 90% found just once. The trim removed 5 bases at V and 0 bases at J, leaving 8 bases unmatched. Germline loops: CDR1 LNHNV, CDR2 YYDKDF (reference sequence). The CDR3 has 16 residues.

The clonotype originates from a man between 50 and 59 years old with active or convalescent COVID-19. What was sequenced was peripheral blood. The V call is TRBV15, the J call TRBJ2-3; 7 bases match TRBD2. CDR3 sequence reads: CATSVPREPSTDTQYF. In DNA form, the CDR3 reads TGTGCCACCAGCGTACCGCGGGAGCCCAGCACAGATACGCAGTATTTT.